This T cell receptor (beta chain) was identified in a study of metastatic and nonmetastatic thyroid tumors. Looking at the study overall: Both malignant and benign thyroid patients supplied peripheral blood and tumor or nodule tissue samples, across which the repertoires of these patients were then compared.

Per the study methods: It was from CDR3 differences across clinicopathological groups that a distant-metastasis classifier for papillary thyroid cancer was built. Using MiXCR, TCRdb re-called clones from the PCR reads. What appears here as the V and J calls and clone size reflects TCRdb's work, not the paper's. The sample contains tens of thousands of clones, approximately 15% of which appear only once. Trimming cost V 7 bases and J 3 bases; bases outside gene matches: 15. From germline, CDR1 is MNHNY and CDR2 SVGAGI (reference sequence). The CDR3 contains 19 residues. Thyroid surgery was preceded by no treatment in any patient. Overall study results and limits: As reported, TCR beta diversity in blood and tumor was significantly higher in malignant thyroid tumors than in benign nodules.

This clone was detected many times. The antigen remains unidentified. The sequencing input was blood. The TCR originated in a male donor with papillary thyroid cancer or a benign thyroid nodule (not recorded which). Some clones in this sample may be carry-over from other donors' samples. The gene calls are TRBV6-6 and TRBJ2-7; 16 bases are shared with TRBD2. DNA for the CDR3: TGTGCCAGCAAATATGAGGGACTAGCGGGGGGGCCTGTCGTCTACGAGCAGTACTTC. This sequence encodes CASKYEGLAGGPVVYEQYF.